This T cell receptor beta chain emerged from a study of shared clonotypes between healthy human individuals. Points on this clone: Its antigen is not known.

Study-wide findings and caveats: Several donors showed sharing of around 5% of naive CD4 clonotypes. Clonotypes not shared had lower generation probabilities than those common to all four donors.

Genomic DNA from each subset was divided evenly over several immunoSEQ plates. Method: immunoSEQ multiplex PCR; TCRdb's copy keeps in-frame clones and lacks some. Of 2 million to 3 million clones listed, more than 90% were seen once; the top ten hold about 0.13%. Trimming removed 5 bases from V and 3 bases from J, with 10 bases in between. Germline CDR1 and CDR2: MNHEY and SMNVEV (reference sequence). The CDR3 consists of 13 residues. The specimen was naive CD4+ T cells sorted from blood. Subset defined: CD45RA+ positively selected. The J gene is TRBJ1-2, the V gene TRBV27, with unresolved D. The sequence derives from a man in his late teens or twenties in good health. This chain's CDR3 is CASSTQRHYGYTF. The CDR3, as DNA: TGTGCCAGCAGTACCCAACGTCACTATGGCTACACCTTC.